A selection of T cell receptor beta chains follows, all from one sample in a study of T cell responses to AZD1222 COVID-19 vaccine. The assay was immunoSEQ multiplex PCR, and TCRdb's table has in-frame clones only and misses some. The data hold approximately 150,000 clones, with roughly 92% observed a single time. Sample: peripheral blood, taken on day 0 of AZD1222 vaccination. The receptors come from an adult in good health. Both conserved end residues are part of each CDR3. The D gene is left open where the match is weak. Only part of the rows carry a size: once, few, many, or a class if the clone is expanded.

size	D	V	J	DNA	CDR3
.	.	TRBV4-2	TRBJ1-2	TGTGCCAGCAGCCAAGATGGGGGCAGGGAGGGTTATGGCTACACCTTC	CASSQDGGREGYGYTF
.	.	TRBV18	TRBJ1-4	TGTGCCAGCTCACCAGTGGGGGAAAAACTGTTTTTT	CASSPVGEKLFF
.	.	TRBV12-3/TRBV12-4	TRBJ1-2	TGTGCCAGCACCCCCATCCGGGCGGGTGGCTACACCTTC	CASTPIRAGGYTF
few	.	TRBV4-1	TRBJ1-2	TGCGCCAGCAGCCAAGAAAAGGGACGGGACTATGGCTACACCTTC	CASSQEKGRDYGYTF
.	.	TRBV27	TRBJ1-6	TGTGCCAGCAGTTTATCGTTCGGGCACGGTTCACCCCTCCACTTT	CASSLSFGHGSPLHF
.	TRBD1	TRBV30	TRBJ1-1	TGTGCCTGGAGTCCTCTCGGGACAGGGGGTGCCTCCACTGAAGCTTTCTTT	CAWSPLGTGGASTEAFF
.	.	TRBV21-1	TRBJ2-5	TGTGCTTCGCCAGCGTACCAAGAGACCCAGTACTTC	CASPAYQETQYF
once	TRBD1	TRBV7-6	TRBJ2-7	TGTGCCAGCAGCTTAGGGAAAGGACAGGGCCCCTACGAGCAGTACTTC	CASSLGKGQGPYEQYF
.	.	TRBV18	TRBJ1-6	TGTGCCAGCTCAGCCGACAGCCTAAATTCACCCCTCCACTTT	CASSADSLNSPLHF
.	TRBD2	TRBV5-1	TRBJ2-1	TGCGCCAGCAGCTTGGACGGGAGGCCTAACGGGGAGCAGTTCTTC	CASSLDGRPNGEQFF
.	.	TRBV18	TRBJ1-4	TGTGCCAGCCTGACAGGACCTAATGAAAAACTGTTTTTT	CASLTGPNEKLFF
.	.	TRBV7-9	TRBJ2-1	TGTGCCAGCAGCTTAGCGCAGGGTATATATGAGCAGTTCTTC	CASSLAQGIYEQFF
.	.	TRBV7-9	TRBJ2-3	TGTGCCAGCAGCTTTGGGGGGCCAGATACGCAGTATTTT	CASSFGGPDTQYF
.	TRBD2	TRBV11-2	TRBJ2-7	TGTGCCAGCAGCTTAGCGGGCCTAGCGGGAGCCGAGCAGTACTTC	CASSLAGLAGAEQYF
once	TRBD2	TRBV6-2/TRBV6-3	TRBJ2-1	TGTGCCAGCAGCAGGACTAGCGGAAGCTACAATGAGCAGTTCTTC	CASSRTSGSYNEQFF
.	.	TRBV12-3/TRBV12-4	TRBJ2-7	TGTGCCAGCAGTTGGGGGGGCCAATACGAGCAGTACTTC	CASSWGGQYEQYF
.	.	TRBV5-8	TRBJ1-5	TGTGCCAGCAGCTTTGGGGGATTGAGCAATCAGCCCCAGCATTTT	CASSFGGLSNQPQHF
.	.	TRBV3-1/TRBV3-2	TRBJ1-3	TGTGCCAGCAGCCAAGAAGGCCTCTCTGGAAACACCATATATTTT	CASSQEGLSGNTIYF
.	.	TRBV19	TRBJ1-5	TGTGCCAGTATCCAAAGAGGGAGCAATCAGCCCCAGCATTTT	CASIQRGSNQPQHF
.	.	TRBV5-1	TRBJ2-7	TGCGCCAGCAGCTTGACGGGGACCACCTACGAGCAGTACTTC	CASSLTGTTYEQYF
.	TRBD2	TRBV7-2	TRBJ2-1	TGTGCCAGCAGCGAAGCGGGGGGGTCCTACAATGAGCAGTTCTTC	CASSEAGGSYNEQFF
few	TRBD1	TRBV2	TRBJ1-1	TGTGCCAGCACGAGGGACAGGGTCACTGAAGCTTTCTTT	CASTRDRVTEAFF
.	TRBD1	TRBV5-1	TRBJ2-7	TGCGCCAGCGACAAGGGGGAGGGACAGGGAAAAGGGGAGCAGTACTTC	CASDKGEGQGKGEQYF
.	.	TRBV19	TRBJ2-7	TGTGCCAGTAGTATTGCCCTTAACCGAGAGCAGTACTTC	CASSIALNREQYF
.	.	TRBV28	TRBJ1-5	TGTGCCAGCCGTAAGGTCTTGGGGAATCAGCCCCAGCATTTT	CASRKVLGNQPQHF
.	.	TRBV29-1	TRBJ1-2	TGCAGCGTTAAGATTAGGCAGGGAGGTTCTCGCTATGGCTACACCTTC	CSVKIRQGGSRYGYTF